Listed here are 30 T cell receptor beta chains from one sample, sequenced in a study of identical twins. TCRdb processed the 5' RACE reads anew with MiXCR; each CDR3 protein has one entry. Among roughly 350,000 distinct CDR3 sequences listed, 9% to 15% were seen once. The same sample was also studied in work on yellow fever vaccine responses in identical twins.

Sequenced: CD8+ T cells sorted from blood. The receptors shown here come from a woman between 18 and 29 years old in good health.

The V call is TRBV20-1, the J call TRBJ2-1; 8 bases are a match to TRBD1. CDR1 is DFQATT, CDR2 SNEGSKA, per germline (reference sequence). The CDR3 consists of 14 residues. With V trimmed by 0 bases and J by 6 bases, 4 bases remained unmatched. This CDR3 reads CSARDLDRANEQFF. The CDR3 coding sequence is TGCAGTGCTAGAGATCTGGACAGGGCCAATGAGCAGTTCTTC.

This clonotype was seen more than once but under ten times. The rearrangement joins TRBV5-6 to TRBJ2-7; no clear D. Trimming left V 4 bases short and J 6 bases short, with 11 bases between. The germline CDR1 and CDR2 sequences are SGHDT and YYEEEE. There are 12 residues in the CDR3. The CDR3 DNA reads TGTGCCAGCAGCCTCGGTTATTCCGAGCAGTACGTC. Translating gives CASSLGYSEQYV.

V usage is TRBV3-1 and J usage is TRBJ2-1, with D unresolved. The length of the CDR3 is 16 residues. CDR1 and CDR2 (germline): LGHDT, YNNKEL (reference sequence). V was cut by 1 base and J by 7 bases, with 17 bases left in between. CDR3 DNA sequence: TGTGCCAGCAGCCAAGCGGACCAACTTATCCAGAATGAGCAGTTCTTC. The encoded protein is CASSQADQLIQNEQFF.

This clonotype was observed a handful of times. The CDR3 loop reads CASSRTGVRETQYF. The CDR3 bases are TGCGCCAGCAGCCGGACAGGGGTTCGAGAGACCCAGTACTTC. The chain couples TRBV5-1 to TRBJ2-5, with TRBD1 matching over 9 bases. Germline lookup yields CDR1 SGHRS and CDR2 YFSETQ. The ends lost 4 bases at V and 4 bases at J; junction bases unmatched: 5. This CDR3 comprises 14 residues. The variable domain in full, with the rest retrieved from reference TRBV5-1 and TRBJ2-5, is KAGVTQTPRYLIKTRGQQVTLSCSPISGHRSVSWYQQTPGQGLQFLFEYFSETQRNKGNFPGRFSGRQFSNSRSEMNVSTLELGDSALYLCASSRTGVRETQYFGPGTRLLVL.

The chain carries TRBV27 and TRBJ2-7; D unclear. The CDR3 loop spans 14 amino acids. Trimming left V 6 bases short and J 4 bases short, with 16 bases between. The germline V gene has CDR1 MNHEY and CDR2 SMNVEV (reference sequence). This chain's CDR3 is CASSPSEREYEQYV. The CDR3 DNA reads TGTGCCAGCAGCCCCTCGGAACGTGAGTACGAGCAGTACGTC.

V is TRBV3-1 and J is TRBJ2-5; TRBD1 is a possible D gene (5 bases). CDR1 LGHDT and CDR2 YNNKEL come from the germline V gene (reference sequence). V was cut by 2 bases and J by 1 base, with 11 bases left in between. This CDR3 is built from 15 residues. The CDR3 spells CASSQTRQSQETQYF. In DNA form, the CDR3 reads TGTGCCAGCAGCCAAACTCGACAGAGCCAAGAGACCCAGTACTTC.

The rearrangement joins TRBV28 to TRBJ1-3; TRBD1 matches at 7 bases. Trimming cost V 5 bases and J 0 bases; bases outside gene matches: 10. Germline CDR1 is MDHEN and CDR2 is SYDVKM. The CDR3 has 17 amino acids. The DNA of the CDR3 is TGTGCCAGCAGTCCCGCGGGGACAGCTCCCTCTGGAAACACCATATATTTT. This sequence encodes CASSPAGTAPSGNTIYF.

The CDR3, as DNA: TGTGCCAACACTAGGCTCGGCGGGTGGAATGAGCAGTTCTTC. Residues: CANTRLGGWNEQFF. The rearrangement uses TRBV7-9 and TRBJ2-1; D is possibly TRBD2 (5 bases). This CDR3 region has 14 residues. Trimming removed 10 bases from V and 7 bases from J, with 20 bases in between. Germline V gives CDR1 SEHNR, CDR2 FQNEAQ (reference sequence).

To note about this clonotype: A read error may explain this, as a much larger clone is one base away. The chain employs TRBV14 and TRBJ2-7; D uncertain. Germline assignment: CDR1 SGHDN and CDR2 FVKESK. The CDR3 runs to 12 residues. Trimming pared 2 bases from V and 0 bases from J, leaving 2 bases between. The CDR3 loop is CASSQNSYEQYF. CDR3 nucleotides: TGTGCCAGCAGCCAAAACTCCTACGAGCAGTACTTC.

This rearrangement joins TRBV20-1 to TRBJ2-7; 13 bases match TRBD2. There are 19 residues in the CDR3. The trim removed 5 bases at V and 2 bases at J, leaving 18 bases unmatched. Per germline, CDR1 DFQATT and CDR2 SNEGSKA (reference sequence). The CDR3 protein is CSAANQGGLAGIRTYEQYF. DNA of the CDR3: TGCAGTGCTGCTAACCAGGGGGGACTAGCGGGAATACGAACCTACGAGCAGTACTTC.

This clonotype came up a few times. V gene TRBV13 combines with J gene TRBJ2-1; 9 bases agree with TRBD1. The CDR3 is made up of 17 amino acids. The junction had 9 bases not matched to a gene; V was cut back by 4 bases and J by 2 bases. Germline values: CDR1 PRHDT, CDR2 FYEKMQ (reference sequence). The CDR3 region is CASSYESRDRAYNEQFF. In nucleotides, the CDR3 is TGTGCCAGCAGCTACGAAAGTCGGGACAGGGCCTACAATGAGCAGTTCTTC. The variable domain in full, completed from reference TRBV13 and TRBJ2-1, reads AAGVIQSPRHLIKEKRETATLKCYPIPRHDTVYWYQQGPGQDPQFLISFYEKMQSDKGSIPDRFSAQQFSDYHSELNMSSLELGDSALYFCASSYESRDRAYNEQFFGPGTRLTVL.

The genes are TRBV2 and TRBJ1-1; D is unresolved. The ends were cut back, 7 bases at V and 0 bases at J, with 15 bases in the middle. This CDR3 has 15 amino acids. The germline gives CDR1 SNHLY, CDR2 FYNNEI. The chain's CDR3 is CASTLGRSLNTEAFF. CDR3 sequence (DNA): TGTGCCAGCACCCTCGGGAGGTCTTTGAACACTGAAGCTTTCTTT.

This clonotype appeared many times. The CDR3 loop reads CASSVSGGTDTQYF. The CDR3 DNA reads as TGTGCCAGCAGTGTTAGCGGGGGCACAGATACGCAGTATTTT. The V gene is TRBV6-4, the J gene TRBJ2-3, with 8 bases aligning to TRBD2. J gave up 1 base and V 4 bases, and 1 base lay outside the gene matches. Per germline, CDR1 MRHNA and CDR2 SNTAGT. This CDR3 spans 14 amino acids.

The V gene is TRBV6-2 or TRBV6-3, the J gene TRBJ2-1; 9 nucleotides match TRBD2. The CDR3 consists of 16 residues. The V gene's germline CDR1 is MNHEY and CDR2 SVGEGT. V shed 4 bases and J 7 bases; nucleotides not matched to a gene: 11. CDR3 residues: CASSSQGVAGVNEQFF. In DNA, the CDR3 is TGTGCCAGCAGTTCCCAGGGGGTAGCGGGAGTTAATGAGCAGTTCTTC.

The chain is built from TRBV29-1 and TRBJ2-3, with TRBD2 matching 16 bases. Germline assignment: CDR1 SQVTM and CDR2 ANQGSEA. The CDR3 covers 17 residues. V gave up 7 bases and J gave up 7 bases; unmatched junction bases: 14. In nucleotides, the CDR3 is TGCAGCGCCATCGGGACTAGCGGGAGGGATGCACAAAATACGCAGTATTTT. Encoded protein: CSAIGTSGRDAQNTQYF.

Here the CDR3 reads CASSLDRVKRGQETQYF. The CDR3 DNA follows: TGTGCCAGCAGTTTAGACAGGGTGAAGCGGGGCCAAGAGACCCAGTACTTC. V and J are TRBV28 and TRBJ2-5; D may correspond to TRBD1 or TRBD2 (7 bases each). This CDR3 has 17 residues. Germline CDR1 and CDR2: MDHEN and SYDVKM. V shed 2 bases and J shed 1 base, with 17 bases lying between them.

This clonotype occurred a few times. The chain combines TRBV7-6 with TRBJ2-1, with D hard to call. The CDR3 is made up of 15 amino acids. Trimming pared 5 bases from V and 0 bases from J, leaving 11 bases between. Looked up from germline, CDR1 is SGHVS and CDR2 is FNYEAQ. CDR3 coding DNA: TGTGCCAGCAGCGGTCGGGTCGACTCCTACAATGAGCAGTTCTTC. This gives the protein CASSGRVDSYNEQFF.

This clonotype was recorded a few times. The chain joins TRBV4-1 to TRBJ2-7, with D possibly TRBD2 on 6 matching bases. CDR3 length: 13 residues. CDR1 is MGHRA, CDR2 YSYEKL, per germline. Trimming took off 1 base at V and 5 bases at J, with 9 bases between the two ends. The CDR3 DNA is TGCGCCAGCAGCCAAGGCGGGGTCAACGAGCAGTACTTC. Translation gives CASSQGGVNEQYF.

At least ten counts were recorded for this clonotype. This chain connects TRBV5-6 to TRBJ2-3; 8 bases are shared with TRBD1. The V segment lost 3 bases and the J segment 6 bases; nucleotides outside the gene matches: 0. The CDR3 length is 12 residues. Germline CDR1 reads SGHDT; CDR2 reads YYEEEE. The CDR3 DNA follows: TGTGCCAGCAGCTGGGACAGGGATACGCAGTATTTT. Its protein product is CASSWDRDTQYF.

V gene TRBV24-1 combines with J gene TRBJ2-1, with 11 bases lining up with TRBD2. Germline V gene sequence: CDR1 KGHDR, CDR2 SFDVKD. V was pared by 9 bases and J by 7 bases, with 4 bases of the junction left unmatched. The CDR3 is made up of 13 amino acids. CDR3 loop: CATDSGRGNEQFF. The CDR3 DNA reads as TGTGCCACCGATAGCGGGAGGGGAAATGAGCAGTTCTTC.

The table lists this clonotype with a few counts. The chain joins TRBV27 to TRBJ2-5; tentative D call: TRBD1 (5 bases). The CDR3 extends over 15 amino acids. In germline, CDR1 is MNHEY, CDR2 SMNVEV (reference sequence). V gave up 6 bases and J gave up 1 base, with 15 bases separating them. The CDR3 here is CASSRLQEFQETQYF. The CDR3 region has the DNA TGTGCCAGCAGCCGATTACAGGAGTTCCAAGAGACCCAGTACTTC.

The table lists this clonotype with a few counts. The genes are TRBV20-1 and TRBJ1-2; weak D call: TRBD1 (6 bases). Germline CDR1 and CDR2: DFQATT and SNEGSKA (reference sequence). CDR3 length equals 11 residues. Trimming cost V 7 bases and J 4 bases, with 10 bases left between them. The CDR3 region has the DNA TGCAGTGGCTGGGGGCCCTATGGCTACACCTTC. Protein sequence: CSGWGPYGYTF.

This clonotype was seen repeatedly, ten times or more. This rearrangement joins TRBV29-1 to TRBJ2-7; TRBD2 matches 7 bases. The CDR3 runs to 13 residues. V shed 0 bases and J 3 bases; nucleotides not matched to a gene: 2. CDR1 and CDR2 (germline): SQVTM, ANQGSEA. CDR3 residues: CSVEDWGGYEQYF. CDR3 nucleotides: TGCAGCGTTGAAGATTGGGGGGGCTACGAGCAGTACTTC.

The rearrangement uses TRBV9 and TRBJ2-2, with unresolved D. In germline, CDR1 is SGDLS, CDR2 YYNGEE. Trimming left V 0 bases short and J 7 bases short, with 7 bases between. The CDR3 is made up of 13 amino acids. Here the CDR3 DNA reads TGTGCCAGCAGCGTAGCTACGGACGGGGAGCTGTTTTTT. Amino acid sequence: CASSVATDGELFF.

V and J are TRBV25-1 and TRBJ2-7, with 10 bases aligning to TRBD2. Germline-derived CDR1 and CDR2 are MGHDK and SYGVNS. CDR3 length: 15 residues. V dropped 3 bases and J dropped 4; count of bases not matched to a gene: 6. The CDR3, as DNA: TGTGCCAGCAGTGATGGCACTAGCGGGAAATACGAGCAGTACTTC. Translating gives CASSDGTSGKYEQYF.

The rearrangement joins TRBV7-3 to TRBJ2-2, with 8 positions matching TRBD2. With 5 bases clipped from V and 7 bases from J, the junction kept 9 bases outside the gene matches. CDR1 SGHTA and CDR2 FQGTGA come from the germline V gene. This CDR3 comprises 15 residues. The CDR3: CASSLLSGRVGELFF. The CDR3 nucleotides are TGTGCCAGCAGCCTACTCAGCGGGAGAGTCGGGGAGCTGTTTTTT. The full variable domain, with the rest looked up from reference TRBV7-3 and TRBJ2-2, is GAGVSQTPSNKVTEKGKYVELRCDPISGHTALYWYRQSLGQGPEFLIYFQGTGAADDSGLPNDRFFAVRPEGSVSTLKIQRTERGDSAVYLCASSLLSGRVGELFFGEGSRLTVL.

V usage is TRBV24-1 and J usage is TRBJ2-1, with D possibly matching TRBD2 (5 bases). Germline V lookup: CDR1 KGHDR, CDR2 SFDVKD. V dropped 9 bases and J dropped 3 bases, with 11 bases sitting between them. The CDR3 has 13 residues. The DNA for the CDR3 is TGTGCCACCGATCAGAGCGGCTACAATGAGCAGTTCTTC. Translating it yields CATDQSGYNEQFF.

The V call is TRBV4-1, the J call TRBJ2-1; possible D gene TRBD2, 6 bases. Trimming cost V 0 bases and J 7 bases, with 16 bases left between them. The germline gives CDR1 MGHRA, CDR2 YSYEKL. The CDR3 has 16 residues. CDR3 sequence reads: CASSQDRTNGFNEQFF. The CDR3 DNA sequence: TGCGCCAGCAGCCAAGATCGGACTAATGGGTTTAATGAGCAGTTCTTC.

The rearrangement joins TRBV29-1 to TRBJ2-1; 11 bases are a match to TRBD2. CDR3 length: 18 residues. V shed 6 bases, J shed 7 bases, and the junction held 20 bases outside the gene matches. Germline CDR1 is SQVTM and CDR2 is ANQGSEA. CDR3 amino acids: CSVALATSGSRGVNEQFF. In nucleotides, the CDR3 is TGCAGCGTGGCATTGGCCACTAGCGGGAGTCGGGGTGTGAATGAGCAGTTCTTC.

This clonotype has more than one count but fewer than ten. The chain combines TRBV11-2 with TRBJ2-5, with D perhaps given as TRBD1 or TRBD2 (5 bases each). The CDR3 spans 15 residues. Trimming cost V 5 bases and J 0 bases, with 13 bases left between them. Germline CDR1 SGHAT, CDR2 FQNNGV. CDR3 amino acids: CASSEVGVNQETQYF. The CDR3 DNA sequence: TGTGCCAGCAGCGAGGTGGGGGTGAACCAAGAGACCCAGTACTTC.